This T cell receptor beta chain is drawn from a study of regulatory T cells in long-lasting Graves disease. Arm-PCR with iRepertoire HTBI primers amplified the CDR3 regions for these TCR beta libraries. TCRdb used MiXCR to reprocess the multiplex PCR reads, holding one entry per CDR3 protein. The sample lists 350,000 to 500,000 distinct CDR3 sequences, 15% to 20% seen once, with approximately 22% in the top ten. A few counts support this clonotype. Time point of the sample: newly diagnosed GD, antithyroid drugs for less than 3 months. PBMC RNA was the source of the TCR library. These data were also reused for a study on T cells in Graves' hyperthyroidism and ophthalmopathy.

This TCR came from a woman aged 18-35 years with Graves disease. Sequences were derived from peripheral blood mononuclear cells (PBMCs), sampled at new diagnosis, from a patient treated with antithyroid drugs.

For the CDR3, the DNA is TGCAGTGCAAGGACAGGGCGCAATGAGCAGTTCTTC. This gives the protein CSARTGRNEQFF. V and J are TRBV20-1 and TRBJ2-1; 8 bases align to TRBD1. This CDR3 spans 12 amino acids. V was pared by 6 bases and J by 6 bases, with 4 bases of the junction left unmatched. The germline CDR1 and CDR2 sequences are DFQATT and SNEGSKA (reference sequence).